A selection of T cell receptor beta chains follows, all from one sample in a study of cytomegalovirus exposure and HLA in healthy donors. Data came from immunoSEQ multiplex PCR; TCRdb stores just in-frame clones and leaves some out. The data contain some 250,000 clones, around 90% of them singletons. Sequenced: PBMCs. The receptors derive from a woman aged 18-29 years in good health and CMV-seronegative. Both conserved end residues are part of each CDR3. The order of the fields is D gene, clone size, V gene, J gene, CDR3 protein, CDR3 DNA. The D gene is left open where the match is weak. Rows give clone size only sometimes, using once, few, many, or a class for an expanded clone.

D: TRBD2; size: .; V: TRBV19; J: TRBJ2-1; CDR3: CASSITSGGTPSSYNEQFF; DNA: TGTGCCAGTAGTATTACTAGCGGGGGGACCCCTAGCTCCTACAATGAGCAGTTCTTC
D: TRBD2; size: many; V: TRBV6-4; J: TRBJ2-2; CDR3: CASSDSAGSTGELFF; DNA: TGTGCCAGCAGTGACTCAGCGGGGAGCACCGGGGAGCTGTTTTTT
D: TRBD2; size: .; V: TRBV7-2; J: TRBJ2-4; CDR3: CASSRGAGGPQNIQYF; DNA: TGTGCCAGCAGCCGAGGGGCGGGGGGGCCGCAAAACATTCAGTACTTC
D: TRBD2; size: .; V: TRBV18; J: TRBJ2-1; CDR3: CASSPAGVAGGSYNEQFF; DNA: TGTGCCAGCTCACCGGCTGGGGTAGCGGGGGGCTCCTACAATGAGCAGTTCTTC
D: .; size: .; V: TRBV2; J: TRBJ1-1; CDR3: CASYPGGNTEAFF; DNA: TGTGCCAGCTATCCCGGGGGAAACACTGAAGCTTTCTTT
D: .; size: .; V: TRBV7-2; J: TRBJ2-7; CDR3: CASSLVAGAESDEQYF; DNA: TGTGCCAGCAGCTTAGTCGCGGGGGCGGAGTCTGACGAGCAGTACTTC
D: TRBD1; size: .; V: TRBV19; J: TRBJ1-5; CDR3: CASSSTGQGFNQPQHF; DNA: TGTGCCAGTAGTTCCACGGGACAGGGGTTCAATCAGCCCCAGCATTTT
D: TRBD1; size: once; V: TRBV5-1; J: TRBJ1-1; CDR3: CASSSKQGVNTEAFF; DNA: TGCGCCAGCAGCTCCAAACAGGGGGTGAACACTGAAGCTTTCTTT
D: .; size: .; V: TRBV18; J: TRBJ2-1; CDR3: CASSPIGHYNEQFF; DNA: TGTGCCAGCTCACCGATTGGGCACTACAATGAGCAGTTCTTC
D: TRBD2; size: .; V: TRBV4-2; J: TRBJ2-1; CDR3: CASSQDVGTSGGEQFF; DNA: TGTGCCAGCAGCCAAGATGTCGGGACTAGCGGGGGTGAGCAGTTCTTC
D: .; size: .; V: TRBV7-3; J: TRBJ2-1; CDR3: CASSPGGNEQFF; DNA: TGTGCCAGCAGCCCCGGGGGAAATGAGCAGTTCTTC
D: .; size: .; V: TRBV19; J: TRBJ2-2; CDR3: CASSIGQVHGELFF; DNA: TGTGCCAGTAGTATTGGGCAGGTTCACGGGGAGCTGTTTTTT
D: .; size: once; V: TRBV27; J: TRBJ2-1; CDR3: CASSLGAGARFNEQFF; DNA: TGTGCCAGCAGTTTAGGGGCGGGGGCCCGGTTCAATGAGCAGTTCTTC
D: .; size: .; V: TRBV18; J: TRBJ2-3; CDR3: CASSPLAGPSTDTQYF; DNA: TGTGCCAGCTCACCACTTGCAGGTCCGAGCACAGATACGCAGTATTTT
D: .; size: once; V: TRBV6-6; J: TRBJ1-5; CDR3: CASTPGGHQPQHF; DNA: TGTGCCAGCACCCCGGGGGGGCATCAGCCCCAGCATTTT
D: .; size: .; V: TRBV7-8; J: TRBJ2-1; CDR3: CASSLLRRPYNEQFF; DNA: TGTGCCAGCAGCTTACTACGGAGACCCTACAATGAGCAGTTCTTC
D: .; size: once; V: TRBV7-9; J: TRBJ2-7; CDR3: CASSSVSLRDEQYF; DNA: TGTGCCAGCAGCTCGGTGAGCCTAAGAGACGAGCAGTACTTC
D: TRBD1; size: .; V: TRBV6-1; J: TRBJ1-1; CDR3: CASSDLGQPNTEAFF; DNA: TGTGCCAGCAGTGATTTGGGACAGCCGAACACTGAAGCTTTCTTT
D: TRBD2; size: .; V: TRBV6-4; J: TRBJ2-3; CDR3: CASSDGLATDTQYF; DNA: TGTGCCAGCAGTGACGGACTAGCCACAGATACGCAGTATTTT
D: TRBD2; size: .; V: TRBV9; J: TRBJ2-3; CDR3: CASSPRLAGITDTQYF; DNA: TGTGCCAGCAGCCCCCGACTAGCGGGGATCACAGATACGCAGTATTTT
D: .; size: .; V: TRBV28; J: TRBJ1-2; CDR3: CASSLSPYGGYTF; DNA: TGTGCCAGCAGTTTATCCCCTTACGGTGGCTACACCTTC
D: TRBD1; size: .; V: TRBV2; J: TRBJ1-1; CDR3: CASSDITTGGDTEAFF; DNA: TGTGCCAGCAGTGACATAACGACAGGGGGCGACACTGAAGCTTTCTTT
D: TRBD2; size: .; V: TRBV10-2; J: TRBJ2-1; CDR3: CASNPKKGLAYNEQFF; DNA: TGCGCCAGCAACCCGAAAAAGGGACTAGCTTACAATGAGCAGTTCTTC
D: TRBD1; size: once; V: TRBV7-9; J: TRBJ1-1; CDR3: CASSSDRGGEAFF; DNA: TGTGCCAGCAGCAGCGACAGGGGAGGTGAAGCTTTCTTT
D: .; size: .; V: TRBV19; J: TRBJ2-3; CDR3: CASSMARADTQYF; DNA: TGTGCCAGTAGTATGGCTCGGGCAGATACGCAGTATTTT
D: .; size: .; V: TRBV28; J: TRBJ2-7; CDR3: CASSSYRVTYEQYF; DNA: TGTGCCAGCAGTTCGTACAGGGTAACCTACGAGCAGTACTTC
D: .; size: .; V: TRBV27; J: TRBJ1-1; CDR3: CASSLIPTMNTEAFF; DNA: TGTGCCAGCAGTTTAATCCCTACCATGAACACTGAAGCTTTCTTT
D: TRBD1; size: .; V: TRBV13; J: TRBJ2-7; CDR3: CASKVAGGMAYEQYF; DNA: TGTGCCAGCAAGGTAGCAGGGGGCATGGCCTACGAGCAGTACTTC
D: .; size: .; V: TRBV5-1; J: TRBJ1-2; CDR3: CASSSGGASTGGYTF; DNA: TGCGCCAGCAGCTCAGGAGGGGCTTCGACTGGTGGCTACACCTTC
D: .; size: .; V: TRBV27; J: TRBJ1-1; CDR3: CASNHIRGSSGNTEAFF; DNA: TGTGCCAGCAACCATATCAGGGGTAGTTCAGGGAACACTGAAGCTTTCTTT
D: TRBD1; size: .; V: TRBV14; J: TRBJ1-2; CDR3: CASSPPGQGYGYTF; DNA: TGTGCCAGCAGTCCACCGGGACAGGGATATGGCTACACCTTC
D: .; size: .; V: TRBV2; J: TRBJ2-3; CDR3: CASSEFKGDGGTDTQYF; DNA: TGTGCCAGCAGTGAATTTAAGGGGGACGGGGGCACAGATACGCAGTATTTT
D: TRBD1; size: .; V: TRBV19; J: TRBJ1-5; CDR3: CASSTPTGGHQPQHF; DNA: TGTGCCAGTAGTACCCCGACAGGGGGCCACCAGCCCCAGCATTTT
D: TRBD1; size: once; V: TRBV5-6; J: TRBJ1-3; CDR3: CASSLTGTVRGNTIYF; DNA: TGTGCCAGCAGCTTGACGGGGACAGTCAGGGGAAACACCATATATTTT
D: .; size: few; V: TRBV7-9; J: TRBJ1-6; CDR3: CAIKRDPGDSPLHF; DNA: TGTGCCATCAAGCGGGACCCGGGGGATTCACCCCTCCACTTT
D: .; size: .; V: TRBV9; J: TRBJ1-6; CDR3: CASSQTAQSSYNSPLHF; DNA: TGTGCCAGCAGCCAGACAGCACAGTCCTCCTATAATTCACCCCTCCACTTT
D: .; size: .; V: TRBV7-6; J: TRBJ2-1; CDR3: CASSLAFSNEQFF; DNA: TGTGCCAGCAGCTTAGCCTTTTCCAATGAGCAGTTCTTC